This T cell receptor beta chain was recorded in a study of T cell responses to AZD1222 COVID-19 vaccine. This clone was detected once. Generated by immunoSEQ multiplex PCR, the TCRdb table keeps only in-frame clones and is missing some. The sample lists approximately 110,000 clones, approximately 90% occurring once. The CDR3 sequence is 13 residues long. CDR1 and CDR2 from the germline V gene are LGHDT and YNNKEL (reference sequence). Trimming removed 4 bases at V and 2 bases at J, with 9 bases between. Sequences were derived from peripheral blood, sampled on day 0 of AZD1222 vaccination. The origin of this receptor is an adult in good health. The rearrangement links TRBV3-1 (or the pseudogene TRBV3-2) to TRBJ2-7; D call uncertain. The CDR3 reads CASSPGSPYEQYF. In DNA, the CDR3 is TGTGCCAGCAGCCCCGGGTCCCCCTACGAGCAGTACTTC.